Listed here are 23 T cell receptor beta chains from one sample, sequenced in a study of cytomegalovirus exposure and HLA in healthy donors. In the PCR, 60 Vbeta and 13 Jbeta primers were used. Assay used: immunoSEQ multiplex PCR; TCRdb lists only in-frame clones, some missing. The table records roughly 180,000 clones, more than 65% of them present only once. The source material was PBMCs. The source of these receptors is a man aged 25 to 40 in good health and CMV-seronegative.

This chain uses TRBV25-1 with TRBJ2-7; D remains unclear. Germline V gene data show CDR1 as MGHDK and CDR2 as SYGVNS. CDR3 size: 14 residues. Trimming took off 0 bases at V and 3 bases at J, with 9 bases between the two ends. The DNA of the CDR3 is TGTGCCAGCAGTGAATATAGCCCGCGCTACGAGCAGTACTTC. Translating it yields CASSEYSPRYEQYF.

V is TRBV7-9 and J is TRBJ1-1; D possibly corresponds to TRBD1 (5 bases). Trimming pared 3 bases from V and 1 base from J, leaving 12 bases between. The CDR3 has 15 amino acids. Germline CDR1 and CDR2: SEHNR and FQNEAQ (reference sequence). CDR3 DNA sequence: TGTGCCAGCAGCTTTGACAGAGGAAGGAACACTGAAGCTTTCTTT. Residues: CASSFDRGRNTEAFF.

This clone was observed a few times. The chain carries TRBV21-1 and TRBJ2-1; whether TRBD2, the table's D call, matches the DNA was not checked. TRBV21-1 is a pseudogene locus. The CDR3 consists of 17 residues. CDR3 DNA: TGTGCCAGCAGCAGTCCCGCTGCGACTAGCTCCTACAATGAGCAGTTCTTC. This codes for CASSSPAATSSYNEQFF.

The rearrangement joins TRBV28 to TRBJ2-1; 12 positions agree with TRBD1. There are 16 residues in the CDR3. V was pared by 2 bases and J by 8 bases, with 7 bases of the junction left unmatched. CDR1 is MDHEN and CDR2 is SYDVKM in the germline V gene. The CDR3 loop reads CASSLAGQGARYEQFF. The CDR3 DNA reads as TGTGCCAGCAGTTTAGCGGGACAGGGGGCTCGCTATGAGCAGTTCTTC.

V usage is TRBV6-5 and J usage is TRBJ2-6, with a weak D call TRBD1 (5 bases). The CDR3 extends over 15 amino acids. V dropped 6 bases and J dropped 3 bases, with 12 bases sitting between them. Germline V gene data show CDR1 as MNHEY and CDR2 as SVGAGI. The DNA of the CDR3 is TGTGCCAGCAGGACAACAGGCTATGGGGCCAACGTCCTGACTTTC. Amino acids: CASRTTGYGANVLTF.

The chain employs TRBV5-8 and TRBJ1-5; 7 bases agree with TRBD1. The trim removed 0 bases at V and 1 base at J, leaving 7 bases unmatched. The CDR3 consists of 17 residues. From germline, CDR1 is SGHTS and CDR2 YDEGEE. The CDR3 protein is CASSLDRGIWSNQPQHF. In nucleotides, the CDR3 is TGTGCCAGCAGCTTGGACAGGGGAATCTGGAGCAATCAGCCCCAGCATTTT.

V usage is TRBV9 and J usage is TRBJ1-1, with 8 bases aligning to TRBD1. This CDR3 has 14 amino acids. CDR1 SGDLS and CDR2 YYNGEE come from the germline V gene. Germline trimming cut 3 bases from V and 1 base from J; bases unmatched to any gene: 2. Here the CDR3 reads CASSAGTGNTEAFF. CDR3 DNA sequence: TGTGCCAGCAGCGCCGGGACAGGGAACACTGAAGCTTTCTTT. Full variable domain (rest looked up from reference TRBV9 and TRBJ1-1): DSGVTQTPKHLITATGQRVTLRCSPRSGDLSVYWYQQSLDQGLQFLIQYYNGEERAKGNILERFSAQQFPDLHSELNLSSLELGDSALYFCASSAGTGNTEAFFGQGTRLTVV.

This clone appeared once. The rearrangement joins TRBV11-2 to TRBJ1-5, with D perhaps matching TRBD1 (6 bases). The CDR3 runs to 13 residues. V was pared by 5 bases and J by 9 bases, with 14 bases between. Germline V gene lookup returns CDR1 SGHAT and CDR2 FQNNGV. DNA for the CDR3: TGTGCCAGCAGCCTGGACAGACCCCGGCCCCAGCATTTT. Its translation: CASSLDRPRPQHF.

The V call is TRBV5-1, the J call TRBJ2-7; TRBD2 matches 10 bases. Germline CDR1 SGHRS, CDR2 YFSETQ. V shed 4 bases, J shed 5 bases, and the junction held 9 bases outside the gene matches. This CDR3 contains 15 residues. DNA of the CDR3: TGCGCCAGCAGCCTGGGGGGGACTAGCGTGCACGAGCAGTACTTC. Amino acids: CASSLGGTSVHEQYF.

This clone was counted a few times. The chain combines TRBV7-3 with TRBJ2-7; 8 positions match TRBD1. This CDR3 spans 13 amino acids. V gave up 5 bases and J gave up 4 bases; unmatched junction bases: 4. CDR1 and CDR2 (germline): SGHTA, FQGTGA. CDR3 loop: CASSPQGAYEQYF. DNA for the CDR3: TGTGCCAGCAGCCCTCAGGGGGCTTACGAGCAGTACTTC.

The chain couples TRBV30 to TRBJ2-1; 7 nucleotides match TRBD2. V was pared by 2 bases and J by 5 bases, with 9 bases of the junction left unmatched. CDR1 and CDR2 (germline): GTSNPN, SVGIG (reference sequence). The CDR3 length is 15 residues. In DNA form, the CDR3 reads TGTGCCTGGAGTACGATGCGGGAGAAGAACAATGAGCAGTTCTTC. Its protein product is CAWSTMREKNNEQFF.

The chain carries TRBV25-1 and TRBJ1-1; D is possibly TRBD1 (5 bases). Germline values: CDR1 MGHDK, CDR2 SYGVNS. The CDR3 covers 11 residues. V was cut by 6 bases and J by 10 bases, with 12 bases left in between. Here the CDR3 reads CASSLGVVAFF. The DNA of the CDR3 is TGTGCCAGCAGCCTAGGGGTGGTAGCTTTCTTT.

J is TRBJ2-2 and V is TRBV28, with TRBD2 matching over 7 bases. This CDR3 is 16 amino acids long. Germline V gives CDR1 MDHEN, CDR2 SYDVKM. The J segment lost 6 bases and the V segment lost 4 bases, leaving 11 bases of the junction unmatched. The CDR3 DNA reads as TGTGCCAGCAGTTCCTATCTGGCGGGAGAAGCCGGGGAGCTGTTTTTT. It translates to CASSSYLAGEAGELFF.

The chain is built from TRBV28 and TRBJ2-7; 8 bases are a match to TRBD2. The CDR3 loop spans 16 amino acids. J was trimmed by 5 bases and V by 3 bases; bases with no gene match: 12. Germline CDR1 is MDHEN and CDR2 is SYDVKM. Written as DNA, the CDR3 is TGTGCCAGCAGTTTTACTCACGGGGGGGCAGTGGACGAGCAGTACTTC. Translating it yields CASSFTHGGAVDEQYF.

The gene calls are TRBV4-1 and TRBJ2-5, with D possibly being TRBD1 (5 bases). Germline CDR1 and CDR2: MGHRA and YSYEKL. The V end was cut by 1 base, the J end by 5 bases, with 14 bases between. The CDR3 consists of 15 residues. The CDR3 region has the DNA TGCGCCAGCAGCCAAGCCCGACAGTCAAGGGAGACCCAGTACTTC. It encodes CASSQARQSRETQYF.

The rearrangement links TRBV4-1 to TRBJ1-1; D might be TRBD1 (5 bases). The V gene lost 1 base and the J gene lost 1 base, with 16 bases spanning the gap. The CDR3 contains 17 residues. Germline V gene sequence: CDR1 MGHRA, CDR2 YSYEKL. The CDR3 coding sequence is TGCGCCAGCAGCCAAGGGGTGGGGCGCAGACCGAACACTGAAGCTTTCTTT. Its protein product is CASSQGVGRRPNTEAFF.

The V and J genes are TRBV7-2 and TRBJ2-1, with D possibly TRBD1 on 6 matching bases. Trimming shortened V by 4 bases and J by 4 bases, and 20 bases separated the two germline ends. Germline V gene sequence: CDR1 SGHTA, CDR2 FQGNSA. The CDR3 spans 17 residues. CDR3 loop: CASSSKPYPDSYNEQFF. The CDR3 nucleotides read TGTGCCAGCAGCTCCAAGCCTTACCCGGACAGTTACAATGAGCAGTTCTTC.

The chain joins TRBV5-6 to TRBJ2-1; 7 positions match TRBD2. Unmatched junction bases numbered 12, after V lost 7 bases and J lost 2 bases. The CDR3 extends over 16 amino acids. Germline CDR1 and CDR2: SGHDT and YYEEEE. CDR3 protein: CASVGGTGDPYNEQFF. The CDR3, as DNA: TGTGCCAGCGTCGGGGGGACGGGGGACCCCTACAATGAGCAGTTCTTC.

This rearrangement joins TRBV30 to TRBJ1-5; 8 bases agree with TRBD1. V lost 2 bases to trimming and J lost 5 bases; unmatched junction nucleotides: 8. Germline CDR1 reads GTSNPN; CDR2 reads SVGIG (reference sequence). CDR3 size: 15 residues. The CDR3 loop reads CAWSKGQGGHQPQHF. In DNA, the CDR3 is TGTGCCTGGAGTAAAGGACAGGGAGGACATCAGCCCCAGCATTTT.

This clone occurred once. The V and J genes are TRBV30 and TRBJ1-5, with D perhaps TRBD1 (6 bases). CDR1 and CDR2 (germline): GTSNPN, SVGIG (reference sequence). The CDR3 runs to 14 residues. Trimming stripped 3 bases from V and 5 bases from J, with 14 bases between. The CDR3 coding sequence is TGTGCCTGGAGGCCTACAGGGTCTGATCAGCCCCAGCATTTT. It specifies CAWRPTGSDQPQHF.

The rearrangement uses TRBV10-1 and TRBJ1-2; tentatively, D is TRBD1 (6 bases). The CDR3 is 16 amino acids. Germline lookup yields CDR1 WNHNN and CDR2 SYGVQD (reference sequence). Trimming cost V 0 bases and J 5 bases, with 16 bases left between them. The CDR3 loop is CASSESIEQGVYGYTF. CDR3 sequence (DNA): TGCGCCAGCAGTGAGTCGATAGAACAGGGCGTTTATGGCTACACCTTC.

The chain couples TRBV7-2 to TRBJ1-1, with D perhaps TRBD1 (6 bases). Trimming left V 5 bases short and J 3 bases short, with 19 bases between. The germline V gene encodes CDR1 SGHTA and CDR2 FQGNSA. The CDR3 length is 16 residues. The CDR3 is CASSPGGGRTHTEAFF. CDR3 sequence (DNA): TGTGCCAGCAGCCCGGGAGGGGGGAGGACGCACACTGAAGCTTTCTTT.

The rearrangement joins TRBV4-2 to TRBJ2-1; 11 bases agree with TRBD2. Germline CDR1 is LGHNA and CDR2 is YNFKEQ. Trimming removed 0 bases from V and 5 bases from J; junction bases left unmatched: 3. The CDR3 contains 16 residues. CDR3 region: CASSQEVTSGNNEQFF. CDR3 nucleotide sequence: TGTGCCAGCAGCCAAGAAGTGACTAGCGGGAACAATGAGCAGTTCTTC.